The clone carrying this T cell receptor beta chain has a count of ten or more. TCRdb called the RT-PCR reads again in MiXCR, with one record for every CDR3 protein. The sample carries 550,000 to 750,000 distinct CDR3 sequences, 14% recorded once. The CDR3 spans 13 residues. Germline CDR1 and CDR2: DFQATT and SNEGSKA (reference sequence). Trimming took off 0 bases at V and 0 bases at J, with 5 bases between the two ends. Sequencing was carried out using memory CD4+ T cells from blood. The sequence came from a female donor in good health, serving as a healthy control. The chain is built from TRBV20-1 and TRBJ1-2; D gene unclear. CDR3: CSARDATNYGYTF. CDR3 bases: TGCAGTGCTAGAGACGCGACTAACTATGGCTACACCTTC.